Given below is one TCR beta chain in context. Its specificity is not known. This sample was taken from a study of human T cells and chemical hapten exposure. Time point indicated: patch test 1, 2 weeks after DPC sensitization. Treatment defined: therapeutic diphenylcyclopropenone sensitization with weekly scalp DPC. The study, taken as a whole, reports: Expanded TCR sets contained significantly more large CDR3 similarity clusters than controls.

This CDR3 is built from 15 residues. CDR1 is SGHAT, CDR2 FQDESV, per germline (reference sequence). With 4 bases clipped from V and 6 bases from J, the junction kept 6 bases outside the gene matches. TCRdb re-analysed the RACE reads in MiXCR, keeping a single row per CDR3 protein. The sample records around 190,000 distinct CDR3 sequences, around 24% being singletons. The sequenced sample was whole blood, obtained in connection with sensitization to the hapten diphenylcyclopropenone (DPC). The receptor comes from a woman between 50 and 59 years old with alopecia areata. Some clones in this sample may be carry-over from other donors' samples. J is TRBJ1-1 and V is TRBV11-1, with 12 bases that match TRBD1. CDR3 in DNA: TGTGCCAGCAGCTCCGGGACAGGGGGCTATCCTGAAGCTTTCTTT. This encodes CASSSGTGGYPEAFF.